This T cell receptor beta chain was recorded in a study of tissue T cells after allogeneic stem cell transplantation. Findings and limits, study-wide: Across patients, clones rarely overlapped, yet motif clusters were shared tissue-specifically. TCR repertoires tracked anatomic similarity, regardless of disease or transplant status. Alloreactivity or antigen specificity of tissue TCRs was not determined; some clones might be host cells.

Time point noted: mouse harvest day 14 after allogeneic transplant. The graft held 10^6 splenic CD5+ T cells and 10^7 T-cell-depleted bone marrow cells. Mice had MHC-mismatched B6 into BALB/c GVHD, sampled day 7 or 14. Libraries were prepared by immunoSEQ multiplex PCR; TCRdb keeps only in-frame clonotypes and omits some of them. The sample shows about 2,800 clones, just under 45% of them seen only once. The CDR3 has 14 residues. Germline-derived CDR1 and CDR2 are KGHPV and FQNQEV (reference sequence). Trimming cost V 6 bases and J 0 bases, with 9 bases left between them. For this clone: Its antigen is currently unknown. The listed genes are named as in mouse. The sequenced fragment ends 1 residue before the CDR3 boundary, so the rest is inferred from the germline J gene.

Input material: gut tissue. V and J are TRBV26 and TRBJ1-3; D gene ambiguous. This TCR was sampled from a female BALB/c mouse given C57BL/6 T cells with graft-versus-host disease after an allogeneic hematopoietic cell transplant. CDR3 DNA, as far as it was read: TGTGCCAGCAGCCTCGACAATTCTGGAAATACGCTCTAT. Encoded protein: CASSLDNSGNTLY. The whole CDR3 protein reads CASSLDNSGNTLYF.